This T cell receptor (beta chain) was profiled in a study of Tregs in tolerant kidney transplant recipients. The study, taken as a whole, reports: Validation in larger populations is needed because few patients were studied.

Comment on this clone: Its antigen is undetermined.

With 5 bases removed from V and 2 bases from J, the gap between germline ends came to 8 bases. The CDR3 has 13 residues. CDR1 SNHLY and CDR2 FYNNEI come from the germline V gene. TCRdb keeps only in-frame clones here, not all; method: immunoSEQ multiplex PCR. The sample lists fewer than 100,000 clones, 91% occurring once. The gene calls are TRBV2 and TRBJ2-3; no reliable D call. The sequencing here drew on Tregs from blood, taken before the transplant. This receptor was obtained from a human donor who received a combined kidney and bone marrow transplant. CDR3 sequence reads: CASSLSYTDTQYF. In nucleotides, the CDR3 is TGTGCCAGCAGTCTGAGCTACACAGATACGCAGTATTTT.